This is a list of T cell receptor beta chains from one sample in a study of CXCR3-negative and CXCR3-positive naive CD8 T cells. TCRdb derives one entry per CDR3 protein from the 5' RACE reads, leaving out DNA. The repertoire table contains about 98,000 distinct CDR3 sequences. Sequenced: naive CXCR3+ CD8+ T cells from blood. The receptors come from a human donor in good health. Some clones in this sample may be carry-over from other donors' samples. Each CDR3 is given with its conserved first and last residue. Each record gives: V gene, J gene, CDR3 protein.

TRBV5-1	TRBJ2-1	CASSLTTYNEQFF
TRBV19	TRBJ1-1	CASSMWITNTEAFF
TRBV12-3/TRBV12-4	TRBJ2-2	CASASLQGYPGELFF
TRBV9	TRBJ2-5	CASIEAGTSEETQYF
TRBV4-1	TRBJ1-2	CASSQDLLDYGYTF
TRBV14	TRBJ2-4	CASSQELLNIQYF
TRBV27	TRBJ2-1	CASSLLDASSYNEQFF
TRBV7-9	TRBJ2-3	CASSPLGGGTDTQYF
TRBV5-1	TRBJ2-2	CASSPSSGGNTGELFF
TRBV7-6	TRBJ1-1	CASSAGGRNTEAFF
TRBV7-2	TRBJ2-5	CASSLVGGLLETQYF
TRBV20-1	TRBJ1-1	CSARGDRGHLEAFF
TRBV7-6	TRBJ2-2	CASSSLLTGELFF
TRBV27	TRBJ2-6	CATFSGANVLTF
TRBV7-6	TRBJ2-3	CASSSSYRDRDVADTQYF
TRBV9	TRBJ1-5	CASSSGAENQPQHF
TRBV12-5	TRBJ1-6	CASAVGGTGNSPLHF
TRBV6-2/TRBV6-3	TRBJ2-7	CASSYDMSGRLYEQYF
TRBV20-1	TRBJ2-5	CSARGGAQETQYF
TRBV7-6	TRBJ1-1	CASSLGAGYTEAFF
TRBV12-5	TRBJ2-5	CASAPSMGVQETQYF
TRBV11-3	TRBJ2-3	CASSLAQISRYTDTQYF
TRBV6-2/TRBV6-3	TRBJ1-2	CASSYVDSYGYTF
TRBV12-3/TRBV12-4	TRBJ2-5	CASSSNPGETQYF
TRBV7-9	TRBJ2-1	CASSLGTSGKRPNEQFF
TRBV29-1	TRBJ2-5	CSVERGGLETQYF
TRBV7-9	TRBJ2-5	CASSLAHRVPETQYF
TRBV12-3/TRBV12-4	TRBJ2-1	CASKTSGGILEQFF
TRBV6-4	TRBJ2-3	CASSDSGGDATDTQYF